This T cell receptor beta chain comes out of a study of blood T cell repertoires in COVID-19. Study-level information: Collection of acute and convalescent COVID-19 samples took place in the United States, Italy and Spain. PBMCs, B-cell-depleted T cells, or T cells provided the cDNA or gDNA that made up the material.

Sequencing used immunoSEQ multiplex PCR; TCRdb keeps in-frame clones, though not all of them. The table records 150,000 or so clones, about 85% of them present only once. This CDR3 has 19 amino acids. Germline V gene lookup returns CDR1 LNHNV and CDR2 YYDKDF (reference sequence). After removal of 0 bases from V and 3 bases from J, the junction contained 13 bases not matched to a gene. Seattle cases were enrolled at active infection and followed longitudinally. The TCR comes from a woman in her fifties or sixties with COVID-19, enrolled during active disease. Sequencing input: peripheral blood. V and J are TRBV15 and TRBJ1-4; 7 bases are a match to TRBD1. For the CDR3, the DNA is TGTGCCACCAGCAGAGATTTTTGGGTCAGGGGGACCCCTAATGAAAAACTGTTTTTT. Protein sequence: CATSRDFWVRGTPNEKLFF.